The T cell receptor (beta chain) under discussion was sequenced for a study of memory CD4+ T cells and cytomegalovirus serostatus. Whole-study context: Of the healthy Belgian adults, roughly ten were CMV seropositive and 20 to 25 seronegative.

Generated by immunoSEQ multiplex PCR, the TCRdb table keeps only in-frame clones and is missing some. This table has 56,000 or so clones, roughly 82% appearing once. Single viable CD3+CD4+CD8-CD45RO+ cells were sorted as the memory CD4+ T cells. The V gene lost 3 bases and the J gene lost 1 base, with 12 bases spanning the gap. CDR1 and CDR2 from the germline V gene are MDHEN and SYDVKM. The length of the CDR3 is 15 residues. This TCR derives from an adult in good health and CMV-seronegative. Sequencing used memory CD4+ T cells from blood. This rearrangement joins TRBV28 to TRBJ1-1; a possible D gene is TRBD1 (5 bases). The CDR3 DNA follows: TGTGCCAGCAGTTTTGGAGACAGAACGAACACTGAAGCTTTCTTT. Translated, it gives CASSFGDRTNTEAFF.